This T cell receptor (beta chain) was captured in a study of blood T cell repertoires in COVID-19. About the research overall: The study drew acute and convalescent COVID-19 samples from the United States, Italy and Spain.

Grouping used clinical history reported by participants in a survey and questionnaire. Germline CDR1 is SEHNR and CDR2 is FQNEAQ (reference sequence). This CDR3 region has 16 residues. The V gene end was trimmed by 5 bases and the J gene end by 0 bases; junction bases not matched to a gene: 6. Measured with immunoSEQ multiplex PCR; TCRdb has only the in-frame clones, and not every one. The table includes about 300,000 clones, around 84% detected once. The sample taken for sequencing was PBMCs or T cells enriched from blood (not recorded which). V usage is TRBV7-9 and J usage is TRBJ1-1, with TRBD1 identical over 10 bases. The source of this sequence is a man younger than 45 who had recovered from COVID-19. The CDR3, as DNA: TGTGCCAGCAGCCCGGGACAGGGGATGGTGAACACTGAAGCTTTCTTT. It translates to CASSPGQGMVNTEAFF.